This T cell receptor beta chain was found in a study of T cell clones after liver transplantation. At the level of the study: A pre-transplant mixed lymphocyte reaction with TCRbeta sequencing defined graft-donor-reactive clones followed in post-transplant blood. As an antigen-independent comparator, third-party-reactive TCRbeta sequences came from pre-transplant mixed lymphocyte reactions. Three of eight recipients were HCV-positive; others had non-autoimmune, non-viral indications.

This CDR3 is 14 amino acids long. Looked up from germline, CDR1 is SGHNT and CDR2 is YENEEA. The V gene lost 5 bases and the J gene lost 5 bases, with 15 bases spanning the gap. The table came from immunoSEQ multiplex PCR; TCRdb's copy has only in-frame clones and leaves some out. The sample has around 120,000 clones, over 75% seen once. Sample: CD4+ T cells from blood, taken 12 months after liver transplant. The source of this sequence is a human patient who received a liver transplant. The graft donor may have given rise to some T cells. The chain recombines TRBV11-3 with TRBJ2-5, with D perhaps matching TRBD2 (6 bases). CDR3: CASSPEWAGETQYF. In DNA form, the CDR3 reads TGTGCCAGCAGCCCAGAGTGGGCGGGGGAGACCCAGTACTTC.